This T cell receptor (beta chain) is from a study of blood T cell repertoires in COVID-19. Study as a whole: The United States, Italy and Spain were the sources of the acute and convalescent COVID-19 samples. PBMCs, B-cell-depleted T cells, or T cells were the source of the cDNA or gDNA that made up the material.

Germline V gene lookup returns CDR1 MNHEY and CDR2 SVGAGI. The CDR3 is 14 amino acids. The V gene lost 5 bases and the J gene lost 4 bases, with 12 bases spanning the gap. The authors' processing: From reference gene primer amplification, estimates of nucleated cell counts were derived. TCRdb's copy holds only in-frame clones and misses some; the assay was immunoSEQ multiplex PCR. The V and J calls and clone size come from that table; D and trimming were worked out from the DNA. The table includes about 160,000 clones, about 85% detected once. The chain has TRBV6-5 and TRBJ2-1; tentative D call: TRBD2 (6 bases). The TCR originated in a human donor with acute or convalescent COVID-19. The donor label of this sample is uncertain. Source material: peripheral blood. This CDR3 is CASSKNRGYNEQFF. Here the CDR3 DNA reads TGTGCCAGCAGTAAAAATCGGGGGTACAATGAGCAGTTCTTC.